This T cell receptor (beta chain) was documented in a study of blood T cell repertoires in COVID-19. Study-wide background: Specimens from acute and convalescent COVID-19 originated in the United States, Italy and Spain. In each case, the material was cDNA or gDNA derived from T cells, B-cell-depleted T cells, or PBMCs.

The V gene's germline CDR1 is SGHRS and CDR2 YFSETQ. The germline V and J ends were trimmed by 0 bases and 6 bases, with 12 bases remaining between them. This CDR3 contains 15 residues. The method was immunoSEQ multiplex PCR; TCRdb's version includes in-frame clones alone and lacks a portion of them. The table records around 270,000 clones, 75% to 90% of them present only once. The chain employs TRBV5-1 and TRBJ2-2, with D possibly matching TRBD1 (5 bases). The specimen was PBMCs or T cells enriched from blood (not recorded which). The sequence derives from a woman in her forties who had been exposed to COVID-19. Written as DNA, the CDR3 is TGCGCCAGCAGCTTGGGCGCCACAGGCGCCGGGGAGCTGTTTTTT. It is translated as CASSLGATGAGELFF.